A single T cell receptor (beta chain) is shown here with its context. What it binds is not known. V was cut by 4 bases and J by 0 bases, with 13 bases left in between. Germline V CDR1 and CDR2: LGHDT, YNNKEL (reference sequence). This CDR3 spans 16 amino acids. This sample stems from a study of T cell responses to AZD1222 COVID-19 vaccine. Study context: The analysis combined second doses at about 4 or about 12 weeks.

Libraries were prepared by immunoSEQ multiplex PCR; TCRdb keeps only in-frame clonotypes and omits some of them. The table includes roughly 120,000 clones, around 92% detected once. General study points: Repertoire samples came only from after the peak T cell response. Most donors were white British, females outnumbered males, and clonal diversity was possibly underestimated. Spike-specific TCR breadth and depth both grew after two AZD1222 doses.

Sequences were derived from peripheral blood, sampled on day 0 of AZD1222 vaccination. This sequence was found in an adult in good health. This chain joins TRBV3-1 (or the pseudogene TRBV3-2) and TRBJ1-3; a weak D match, TRBD1 (5 bases). The CDR3 DNA reads as TGTGCCAGCAGCCCAGTGGGACGGACCTCTGGAAACACCATATATTTT. Protein sequence: CASSPVGRTSGNTIYF.